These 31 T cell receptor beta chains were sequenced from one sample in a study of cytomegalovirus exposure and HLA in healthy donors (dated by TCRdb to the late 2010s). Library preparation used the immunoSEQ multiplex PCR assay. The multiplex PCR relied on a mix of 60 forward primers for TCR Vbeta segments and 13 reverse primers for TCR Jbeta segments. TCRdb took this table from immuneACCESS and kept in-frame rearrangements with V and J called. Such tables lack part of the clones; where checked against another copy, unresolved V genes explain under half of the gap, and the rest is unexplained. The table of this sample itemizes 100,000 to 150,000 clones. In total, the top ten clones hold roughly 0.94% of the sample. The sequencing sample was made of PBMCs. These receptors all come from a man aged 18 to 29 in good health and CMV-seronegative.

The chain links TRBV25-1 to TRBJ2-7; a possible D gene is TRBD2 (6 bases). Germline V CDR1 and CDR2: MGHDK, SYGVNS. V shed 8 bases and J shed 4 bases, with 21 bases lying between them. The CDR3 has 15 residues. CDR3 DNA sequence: TGTGCCAGCGATTCTATCAGGGCGGGACGTTACGAGCAGTACTTC. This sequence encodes CASDSIRAGRYEQYF.

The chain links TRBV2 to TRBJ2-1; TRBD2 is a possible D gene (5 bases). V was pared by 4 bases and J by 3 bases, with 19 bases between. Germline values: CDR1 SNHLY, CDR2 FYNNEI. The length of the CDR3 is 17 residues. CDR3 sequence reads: CASSAPKGQRVYNEQFF. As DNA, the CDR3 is TGTGCCAGCAGTGCGCCCAAGGGCCAGAGGGTCTACAATGAGCAGTTCTTC.

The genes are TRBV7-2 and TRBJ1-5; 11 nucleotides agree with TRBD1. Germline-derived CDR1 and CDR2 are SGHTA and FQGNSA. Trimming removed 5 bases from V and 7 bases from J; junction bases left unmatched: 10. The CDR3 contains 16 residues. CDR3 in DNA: TGTGCCAGCAGCCCCCCGGGACAGGGGGTAACACAGCCCCAGCATTTT. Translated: CASSPPGQGVTQPQHF.

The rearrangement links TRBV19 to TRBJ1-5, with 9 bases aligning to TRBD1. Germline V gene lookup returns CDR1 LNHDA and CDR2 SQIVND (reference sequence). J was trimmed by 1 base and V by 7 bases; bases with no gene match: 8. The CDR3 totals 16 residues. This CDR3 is CASTLQGAASNQPQHF. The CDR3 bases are TGTGCCAGTACCCTACAGGGGGCGGCCAGCAATCAGCCCCAGCATTTT.

CDR3 DNA sequence: TGTGCCAGTAGGACCCCAAATAGCGAAGCTTTCTTT. Translating gives CASRTPNSEAFF. V gene TRBV19 combines with J gene TRBJ1-1; D is undetermined. V was clipped by 6 bases and J by 8 bases, with 13 bases between them. CDR3 length equals 12 residues. The V gene's germline CDR1 is LNHDA and CDR2 SQIVND (reference sequence).

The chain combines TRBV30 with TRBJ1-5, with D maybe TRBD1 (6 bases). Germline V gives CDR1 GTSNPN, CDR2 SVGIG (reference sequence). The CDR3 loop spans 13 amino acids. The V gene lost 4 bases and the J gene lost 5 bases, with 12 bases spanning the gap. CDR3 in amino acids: CAWKTGYDQPQHF. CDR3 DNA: TGTGCCTGGAAAACAGGGTACGATCAGCCCCAGCATTTT.

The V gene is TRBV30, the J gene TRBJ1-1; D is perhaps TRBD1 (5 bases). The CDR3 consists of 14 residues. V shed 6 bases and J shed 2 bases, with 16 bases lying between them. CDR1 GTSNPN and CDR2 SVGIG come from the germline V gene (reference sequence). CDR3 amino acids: CACSIRVYNTEAFF. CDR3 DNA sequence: TGTGCCTGCTCCATCAGGGTTTATAACACTGAAGCTTTCTTT.

Here the CDR3 reads CASNPTGRGRAFF. The CDR3 region has the DNA TGTGCCAGCAACCCGACAGGGCGAGGTCGAGCTTTCTTT. The chain has TRBV5-6 and TRBJ1-1; 7 bases are a match to TRBD1. The germline CDR1 and CDR2 sequences are SGHDT and YYEEEE. V trimming: 6 bases; J trimming: 10 bases; junction bases outside the gene matches: 12. The CDR3 is 13 residues long.

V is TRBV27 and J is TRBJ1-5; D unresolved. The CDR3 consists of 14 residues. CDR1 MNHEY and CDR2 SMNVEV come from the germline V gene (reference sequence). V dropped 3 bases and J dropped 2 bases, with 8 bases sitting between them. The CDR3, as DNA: TGTGCCAGCAGTTTCAGTGGTCGCAATCAGCCCCAGCATTTT. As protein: CASSFSGRNQPQHF.

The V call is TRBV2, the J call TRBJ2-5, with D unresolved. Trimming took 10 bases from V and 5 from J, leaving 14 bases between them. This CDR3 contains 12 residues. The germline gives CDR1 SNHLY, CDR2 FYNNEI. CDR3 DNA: TGTGCCACCCCGGAAGAGGTGGAGACCCAGTACTTC. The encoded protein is CATPEEVETQYF.

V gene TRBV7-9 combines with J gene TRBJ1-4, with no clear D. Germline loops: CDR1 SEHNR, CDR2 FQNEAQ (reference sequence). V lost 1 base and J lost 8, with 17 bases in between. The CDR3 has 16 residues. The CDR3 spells CASSLGSSVVVEKLFF. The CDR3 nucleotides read TGTGCCAGCAGCTTAGGTAGCTCGGTTGTGGTCGAAAAACTGTTTTTT.

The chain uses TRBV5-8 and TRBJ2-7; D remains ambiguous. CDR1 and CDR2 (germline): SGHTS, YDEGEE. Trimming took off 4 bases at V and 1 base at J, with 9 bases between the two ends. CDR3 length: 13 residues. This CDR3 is CASSPLQSYEQYF. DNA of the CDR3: TGTGCCAGCAGCCCCCTACAGTCCTACGAGCAGTACTTC.

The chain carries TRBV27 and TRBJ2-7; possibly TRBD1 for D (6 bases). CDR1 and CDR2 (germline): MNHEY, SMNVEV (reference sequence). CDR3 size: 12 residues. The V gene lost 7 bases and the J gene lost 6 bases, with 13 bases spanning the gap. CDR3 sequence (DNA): TGTGCCAGCAAAACAGGGTCCCGCGAGCAGTACTTC. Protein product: CASKTGSREQYF.

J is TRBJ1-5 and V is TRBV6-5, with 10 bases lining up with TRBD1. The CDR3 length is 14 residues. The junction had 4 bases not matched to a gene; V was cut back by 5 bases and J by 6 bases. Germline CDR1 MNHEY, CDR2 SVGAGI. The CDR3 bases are TGTGCCAGCAGTCAAGACAGGGGGCCTCAGCCCCAGCATTTT. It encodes CASSQDRGPQPQHF.

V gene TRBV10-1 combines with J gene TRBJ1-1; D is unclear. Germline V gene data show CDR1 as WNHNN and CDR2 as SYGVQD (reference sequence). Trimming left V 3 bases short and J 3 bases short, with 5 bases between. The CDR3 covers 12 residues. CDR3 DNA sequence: TGCGCCAGCAGTGACCATTACACTGAAGCTTTCTTT. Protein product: CASSDHYTEAFF.

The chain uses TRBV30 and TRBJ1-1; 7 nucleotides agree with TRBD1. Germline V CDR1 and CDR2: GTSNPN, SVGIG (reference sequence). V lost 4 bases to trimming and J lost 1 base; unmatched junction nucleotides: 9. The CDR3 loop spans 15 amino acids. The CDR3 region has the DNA TGTGCCTGGACAAACCCGACAGGGCCGAACACTGAAGCTTTCTTT. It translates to CAWTNPTGPNTEAFF.

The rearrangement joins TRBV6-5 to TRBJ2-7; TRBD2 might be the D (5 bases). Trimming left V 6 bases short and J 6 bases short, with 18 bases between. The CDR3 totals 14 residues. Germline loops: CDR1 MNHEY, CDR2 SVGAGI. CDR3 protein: CASRSGLQRGEQYF. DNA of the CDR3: TGTGCCAGCAGGAGTGGACTTCAACGGGGCGAGCAGTACTTC.

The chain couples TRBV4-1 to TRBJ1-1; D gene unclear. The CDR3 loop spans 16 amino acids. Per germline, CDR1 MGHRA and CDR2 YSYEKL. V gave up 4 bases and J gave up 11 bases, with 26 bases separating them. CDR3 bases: TGCGCCAGCAGCCTAAACCTTCACGAGGGCACCCGTAGGGCTTTCTTT. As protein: CASSLNLHEGTRRAFF.

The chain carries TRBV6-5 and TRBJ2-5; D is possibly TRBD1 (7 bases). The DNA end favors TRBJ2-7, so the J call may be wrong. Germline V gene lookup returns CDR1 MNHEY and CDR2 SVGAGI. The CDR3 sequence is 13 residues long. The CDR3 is CASSRQGGDEQYF. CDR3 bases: TGTGCCAGCAGCAGACAGGGAGGCGACGAGCAGTACTTC.

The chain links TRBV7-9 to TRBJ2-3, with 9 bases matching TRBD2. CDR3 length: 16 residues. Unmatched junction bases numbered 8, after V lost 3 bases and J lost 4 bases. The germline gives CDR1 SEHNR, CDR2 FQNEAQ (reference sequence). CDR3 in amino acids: CASSFRGGRAPDTQYF. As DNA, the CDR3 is TGTGCCAGCAGCTTTAGGGGCGGGAGGGCCCCAGATACGCAGTATTTT.

DNA for the CDR3: TGTGCCAGTAGTATTGGACTAGCGGGGGTAGGGCAGTTCTTC. It yields the protein CASSIGLAGVGQFF. This chain joins TRBV19 and TRBJ2-1; 13 nucleotides line up with TRBD2. Germline CDR1 is LNHDA and CDR2 is SQIVND (reference sequence). CDR3 length: 14 residues. V shed 3 bases, J shed 12 bases, and the junction held 5 bases outside the gene matches.

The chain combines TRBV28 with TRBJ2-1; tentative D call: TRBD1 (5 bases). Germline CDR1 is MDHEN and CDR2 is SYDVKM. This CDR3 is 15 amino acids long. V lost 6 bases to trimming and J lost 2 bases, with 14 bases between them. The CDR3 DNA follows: TGTGCCAGCAGAGCGCAGGGTCGGCCCTACAATGAGCAGTTCTTC. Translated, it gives CASRAQGRPYNEQFF.

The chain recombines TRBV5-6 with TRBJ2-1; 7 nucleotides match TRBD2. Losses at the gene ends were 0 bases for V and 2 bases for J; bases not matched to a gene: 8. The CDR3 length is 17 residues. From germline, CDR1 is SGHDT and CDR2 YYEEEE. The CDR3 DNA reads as TGTGCCAGCAGCTTGGGGGAGGGGAGGAAGGCCTACAATGAGCAGTTCTTC. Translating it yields CASSLGEGRKAYNEQFF.

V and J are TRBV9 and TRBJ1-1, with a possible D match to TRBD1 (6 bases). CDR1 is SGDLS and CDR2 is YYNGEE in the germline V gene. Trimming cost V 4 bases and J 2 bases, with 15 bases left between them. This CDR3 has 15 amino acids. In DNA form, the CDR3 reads TGTGCCAGCAGCCCGTTGCAGGGGCCAAACACTGAAGCTTTCTTT. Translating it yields CASSPLQGPNTEAFF.

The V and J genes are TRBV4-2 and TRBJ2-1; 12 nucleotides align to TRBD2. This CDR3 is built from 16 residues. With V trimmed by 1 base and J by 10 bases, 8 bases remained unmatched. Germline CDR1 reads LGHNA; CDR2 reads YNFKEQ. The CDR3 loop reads CASSQVLAGGNGEQFF. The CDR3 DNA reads TGTGCCAGCAGCCAAGTCCTAGCGGGAGGGAATGGCGAGCAGTTCTTC.

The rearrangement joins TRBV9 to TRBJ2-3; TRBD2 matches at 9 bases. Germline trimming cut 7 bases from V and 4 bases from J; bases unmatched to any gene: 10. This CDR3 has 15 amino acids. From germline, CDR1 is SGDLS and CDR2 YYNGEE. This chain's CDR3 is CASASGTSWSDTQYF. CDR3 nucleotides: TGTGCCAGCGCTTCCGGGACTAGCTGGTCAGATACGCAGTATTTT. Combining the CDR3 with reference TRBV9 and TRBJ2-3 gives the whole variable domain DSGVTQTPKHLITATGQRVTLRCSPRSGDLSVYWYQQSLDQGLQFLIQYYNGEERAKGNILERFSAQQFPDLHSELNLSSLELGDSALYFCASASGTSWSDTQYFGPGTRLTVL.

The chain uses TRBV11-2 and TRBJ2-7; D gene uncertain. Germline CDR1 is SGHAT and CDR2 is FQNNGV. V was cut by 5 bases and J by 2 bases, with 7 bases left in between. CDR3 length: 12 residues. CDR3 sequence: CASSGTTYEQYF. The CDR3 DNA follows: TGTGCCAGCAGCGGAACTACCTACGAGCAGTACTTC.

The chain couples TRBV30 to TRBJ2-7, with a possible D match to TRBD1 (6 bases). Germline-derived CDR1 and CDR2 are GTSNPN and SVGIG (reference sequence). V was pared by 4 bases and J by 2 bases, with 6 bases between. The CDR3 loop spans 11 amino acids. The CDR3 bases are TGTGCCTGGACAGGGGCCTACGAGCAGTACTTC. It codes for CAWTGAYEQYF.

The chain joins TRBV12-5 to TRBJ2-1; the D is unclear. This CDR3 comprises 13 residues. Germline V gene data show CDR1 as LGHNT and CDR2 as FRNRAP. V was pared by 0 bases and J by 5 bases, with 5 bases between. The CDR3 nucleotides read TGTGCTAGTGGTTTGGTGTCAGACAATGAGCAGTTCTTC. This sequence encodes CASGLVSDNEQFF.

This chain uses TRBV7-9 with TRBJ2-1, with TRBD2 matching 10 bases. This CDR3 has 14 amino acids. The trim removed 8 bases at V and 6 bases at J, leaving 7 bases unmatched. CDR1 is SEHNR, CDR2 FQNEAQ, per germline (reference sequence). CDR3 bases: TGTGCCAGCCCTGTAATAGCGGGAGGCAATGAGCAGTTCTTC. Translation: CASPVIAGGNEQFF.

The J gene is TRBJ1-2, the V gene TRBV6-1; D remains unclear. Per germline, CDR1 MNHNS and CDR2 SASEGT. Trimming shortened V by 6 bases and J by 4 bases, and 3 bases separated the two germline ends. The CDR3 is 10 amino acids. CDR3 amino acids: CASSIYGYTF. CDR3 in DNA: TGTGCCAGCAGCATCTATGGCTACACCTTC.